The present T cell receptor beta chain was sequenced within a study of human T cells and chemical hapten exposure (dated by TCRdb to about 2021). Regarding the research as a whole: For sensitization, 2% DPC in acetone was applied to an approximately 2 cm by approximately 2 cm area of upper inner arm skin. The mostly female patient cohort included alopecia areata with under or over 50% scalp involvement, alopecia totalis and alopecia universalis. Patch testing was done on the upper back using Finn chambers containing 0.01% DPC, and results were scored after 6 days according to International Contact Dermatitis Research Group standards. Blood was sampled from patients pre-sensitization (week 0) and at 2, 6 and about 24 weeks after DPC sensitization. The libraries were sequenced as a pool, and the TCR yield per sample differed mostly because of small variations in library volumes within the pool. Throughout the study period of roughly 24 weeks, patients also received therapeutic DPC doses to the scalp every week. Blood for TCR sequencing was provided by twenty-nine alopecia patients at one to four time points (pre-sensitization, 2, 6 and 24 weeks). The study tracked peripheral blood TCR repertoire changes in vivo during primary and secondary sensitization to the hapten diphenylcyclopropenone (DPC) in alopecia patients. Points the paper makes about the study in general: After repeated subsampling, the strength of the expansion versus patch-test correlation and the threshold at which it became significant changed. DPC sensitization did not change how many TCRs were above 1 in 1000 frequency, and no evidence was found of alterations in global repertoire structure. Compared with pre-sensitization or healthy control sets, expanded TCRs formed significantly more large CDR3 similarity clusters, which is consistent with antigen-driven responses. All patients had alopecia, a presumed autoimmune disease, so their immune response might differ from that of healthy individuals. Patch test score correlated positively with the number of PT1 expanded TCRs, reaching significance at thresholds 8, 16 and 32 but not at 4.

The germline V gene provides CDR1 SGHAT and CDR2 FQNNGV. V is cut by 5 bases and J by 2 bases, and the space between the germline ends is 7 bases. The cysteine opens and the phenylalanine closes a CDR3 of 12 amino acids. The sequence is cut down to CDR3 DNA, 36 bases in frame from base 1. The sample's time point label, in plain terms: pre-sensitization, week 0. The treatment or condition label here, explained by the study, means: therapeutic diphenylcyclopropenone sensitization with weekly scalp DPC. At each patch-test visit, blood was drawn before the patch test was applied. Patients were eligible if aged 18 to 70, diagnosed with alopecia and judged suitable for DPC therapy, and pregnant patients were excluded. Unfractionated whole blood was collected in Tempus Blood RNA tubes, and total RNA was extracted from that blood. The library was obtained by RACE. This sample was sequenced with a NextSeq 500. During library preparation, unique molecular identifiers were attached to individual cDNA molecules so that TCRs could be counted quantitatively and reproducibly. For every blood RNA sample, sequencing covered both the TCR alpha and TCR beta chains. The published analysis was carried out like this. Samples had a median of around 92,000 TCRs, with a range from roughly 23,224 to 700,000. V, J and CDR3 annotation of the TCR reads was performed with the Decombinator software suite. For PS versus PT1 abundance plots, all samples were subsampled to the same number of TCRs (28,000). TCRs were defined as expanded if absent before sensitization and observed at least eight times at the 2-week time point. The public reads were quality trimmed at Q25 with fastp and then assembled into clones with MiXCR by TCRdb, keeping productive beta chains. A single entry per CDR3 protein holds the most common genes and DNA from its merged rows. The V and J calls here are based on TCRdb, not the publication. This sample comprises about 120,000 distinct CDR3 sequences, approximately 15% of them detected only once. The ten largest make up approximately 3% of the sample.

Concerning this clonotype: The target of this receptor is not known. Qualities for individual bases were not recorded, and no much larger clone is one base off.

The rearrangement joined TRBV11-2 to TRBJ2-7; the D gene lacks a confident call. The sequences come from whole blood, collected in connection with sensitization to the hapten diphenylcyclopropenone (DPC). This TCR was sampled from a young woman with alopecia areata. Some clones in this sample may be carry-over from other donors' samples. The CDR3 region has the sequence CASSRWTYEQYF. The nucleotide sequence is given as TGTGCCAGCAGCCGATGGACCTACGAGCAGTACTTC.